The 19 T cell receptor beta chains below all came from one sample that was sequenced in a study of neurological immune-mediated disorders. One entry per CDR3 protein results from TCRdb running MiXCR on the 5' RACE reads. The repertoire includes over 45,000 distinct CDR3 sequences, about 4% of them detected once, and about 1.9% sits in the top ten. Sequenced sample: CD4+ T cells from blood. The receptors shown here come from a middle-aged woman with multiple sclerosis.

In this sample, this clonotype turned up a few times. The chain combines TRBV5-1 with TRBJ1-1; D is ambiguous. The CDR3 length is 14 residues. Trimming removed 3 bases at V and 1 base at J, with 10 bases between. The germline V gene has CDR1 SGHRS and CDR2 YFSETQ. The CDR3 spells CASSWSGTNTEAFF. The CDR3 coding sequence is TGCGCCAGCAGCTGGAGTGGTACGAACACTGAAGCTTTCTTT. Supplemented by reference TRBV5-1 and TRBJ1-1, the full variable domain reads KAGVTQTPRYLIKTRGQQVTLSCSPISGHRSVSWYQQTPGQGLQFLFEYFSETQRNKGNFPGRFSGRQFSNSRSEMNVSTLELGDSALYLCASSWSGTNTEAFFGQGTRLTVV.

This clonotype has ten or more counts. The rearrangement uses TRBV3-1 and TRBJ2-3, with TRBD2 matching over 7 bases. The V and J ends lost 4 bases and 4 bases, in that order; junction bases with no gene match: 2. Germline V gene sequence: CDR1 LGHDT, CDR2 YNNKEL (reference sequence). The CDR3 is 13 residues long. The CDR3 bases are TGTGCCAGCAGCCTAGGACTAGCAGATACGCAGTATTTT. This codes for CASSLGLADTQYF.

This clonotype is medium-sized in the sample. This chain joins TRBV5-5 and TRBJ1-5; TRBD1 matches at 9 bases. Looked up from germline, CDR1 is SGHKS and CDR2 is YYEKEE (reference sequence). This CDR3 has 15 residues. Unmatched junction bases numbered 5, after V lost 5 bases and J lost 2 bases. This CDR3 is CASSRDRVGNQPQHF. DNA for the CDR3: TGTGCCAGCAGTCGGGACAGGGTGGGCAATCAGCCCCAGCATTTT.

This clonotype occurred many times. The J gene is TRBJ1-6, the V gene TRBV9; D is uncertain. Germline values: CDR1 SGDLS, CDR2 YYNGEE. CDR3 size: 14 residues. V gave up 3 bases and J gave up 6 bases, with 10 bases separating them. The CDR3 region is CASSETSGNSPLHF. CDR3 nucleotide sequence: TGTGCCAGCAGCGAGACTTCGGGTAATTCACCCCTCCACTTT.

This clonotype was found many times. The chain employs TRBV5-1 and TRBJ1-3; D ambiguous. CDR1 and CDR2 (germline): SGHRS, YFSETQ. The CDR3 length is 14 residues. V lost 4 bases and J lost 0, with 8 bases in between. CDR3 amino acids: CASSPSFSGNTIYF. CDR3 coding DNA: TGCGCCAGCAGCCCGTCCTTCTCTGGAAACACCATATATTTT.

This clonotype appeared many times. The chain uses TRBV20-1 and TRBJ2-1; TRBD2 matches at 9 bases. V lost 3 bases, J lost 8 bases, and 8 bases stayed unmatched. Germline CDR1 is DFQATT and CDR2 is SNEGSKA (reference sequence). CDR3 size: 14 residues. The CDR3 region has the DNA TGCAGTGCTAGTCGTAGCGGGGGCCTGGATGAGCAGTTCTTC. The encoded protein is CSASRSGGLDEQFF.

This clonotype showed up just a few times. This chain uses TRBV4-2 with TRBJ1-1; no clear D gene. There are 16 residues in the CDR3. Germline V gene data show CDR1 as LGHNA and CDR2 as YNFKEQ. The V gene lost 2 bases and the J gene lost 2 bases, with 15 bases spanning the gap. The CDR3 DNA is TGTGCCAGCAGCCAACCTACGCGGCGGGCCAACACTGAAGCTTTCTTT. Its translation: CASSQPTRRANTEAFF.

This clonotype appeared many times. V usage is TRBV29-1 and J usage is TRBJ2-2; possibly TRBD1 for D (5 bases). The germline gives CDR1 SQVTM, CDR2 ANQGSEA. CDR3 length: 12 residues. The CDR3 protein is CTMTANTGELFF. The CDR3, as DNA: TGCACCATGACAGCGAACACCGGGGAGCTGTTTTTT.

In this sample, this clonotype turned up many times. The CDR3 region has the DNA TGCGCCAGCAGCTTTCAACCCAACAGGGACTATGGCTACACCTTC. Translation gives CASSFQPNRDYGYTF. The chain employs TRBV5-1 and TRBJ1-2; D is possibly TRBD1 (6 bases). V dropped 2 bases and J dropped 3 bases, with 14 bases sitting between them. The germline CDR1 and CDR2 sequences are SGHRS and YFSETQ. There are 15 residues in the CDR3.

This clonotype was picked up many times. The V and J genes are TRBV5-1 and TRBJ1-1; possibly TRBD1 for D (5 bases). Per the germline V gene, CDR1 is SGHRS and CDR2 is YFSETQ. V lost 4 bases to trimming and J lost 4 bases, with 17 bases between them. The CDR3 runs 15 residues. The DNA for the CDR3 is TGCGCCAGCAGCGTGGGACGTGACAGAGGCACTGAAGCTTTCTTT. Translation gives CASSVGRDRGTEAFF.

This clonotype was recorded many times. The chain uses TRBV4-1 and TRBJ1-2; D remains unclear. Trimming removed 0 bases at V and 1 base at J, with 18 bases between. There are 18 residues in the CDR3. Germline loops: CDR1 MGHRA, CDR2 YSYEKL. The CDR3 spells CASSQDGMVTNNNYGYTF. CDR3 nucleotide sequence: TGCGCCAGCAGCCAAGATGGAATGGTGACAAATAATAACTATGGCTACACCTTC.

This clonotype was recorded at least ten times. The chain links TRBV9 to TRBJ2-2, with no clear D. V lost 0 bases and J lost 5, with 5 bases in between. Per the germline V gene, CDR1 is SGDLS and CDR2 is YYNGEE. There are 13 residues in the CDR3. CDR3 sequence reads: CASSVGWTGELFF. In DNA form, the CDR3 reads TGTGCCAGCAGCGTAGGGTGGACCGGGGAGCTGTTTTTT.

This clonotype was seen at least ten times. This sequence joins TRBV19 and TRBJ2-7; D uncertain. Germline CDR1 and CDR2: LNHDA and SQIVND (reference sequence). The CDR3 spans 12 residues. V was shortened by 3 bases and J by 4 bases, with 7 bases between the two germline ends. The CDR3 region is CASSISRYEQYF. CDR3 nucleotide sequence: TGTGCCAGTAGTATCTCCAGGTACGAGCAGTACTTC.

This clonotype came up many times. The chain carries TRBV14 and TRBJ1-4; 8 bases fit TRBD1. The CDR3 spans 15 residues. V lost 0 bases, J lost 7 bases, and 4 bases stayed unmatched. Germline V gene sequence: CDR1 SGHDN, CDR2 FVKESK. As DNA, the CDR3 is TGTGCCAGCAGCCAAGATTCAGGGGGCGGTGAAAAACTGTTTTTT. Amino acid sequence: CASSQDSGGGEKLFF. The variable domain in full, completed from reference TRBV14 and TRBJ1-4, reads EAGVTQFPSHSVIEKGQTVTLRCDPISGHDNLYWYRRVMGKEIKFLLHFVKESKQDESGMPNNRFLAERTGGTYSTLKVQPAELEDSGVYFCASSQDSGGGEKLFFGSGTQLSVL.

This clonotype was seen ten or more times. The genes are TRBV9 and TRBJ1-1; a weak D match, TRBD1 (6 bases). The germline V gene has CDR1 SGDLS and CDR2 YYNGEE. The CDR3 is made up of 16 amino acids. Trimming removed 4 bases at V and 0 bases at J, with 16 bases between. CDR3 bases: TGTGCCAGCAGCCAGGGGTCCCTGTTGATGAACACTGAAGCTTTCTTT. Its translation: CASSQGSLLMNTEAFF.

In this sample, this clonotype turned up many times. The gene calls are TRBV12-3 or TRBV12-4 and TRBJ1-6; no definite D call. This CDR3 comprises 12 residues. Trimming cost V 6 bases and J 11 bases, with 11 bases left between them. The CDR3 region has the DNA TGTGCCAGCAGCGACCCGGGAACACCCCTCCACTTT. Its translation: CASSDPGTPLHF.

This clonotype was observed many times. The chain recombines TRBV4-1 with TRBJ1-5; D possibly corresponds to TRBD1 (5 bases). Trimming pared 0 bases from V and 8 bases from J, leaving 17 bases between. Germline V lookup: CDR1 MGHRA, CDR2 YSYEKL. The CDR3 loop spans 16 amino acids. CDR3: CASSQDRGANPEPQHF. DNA of the CDR3: TGCGCCAGCAGCCAAGATAGGGGAGCAAACCCGGAGCCCCAGCATTTT.

This clonotype was found many times. V gene TRBV5-6 combines with J gene TRBJ1-1, with D possibly being TRBD1 (6 bases). Looked up from germline, CDR1 is SGHDT and CDR2 is YYEEEE. There are 16 residues in the CDR3. Trimming removed 3 bases at V and 1 base at J, with 16 bases between. CDR3 residues: CASSWGAGVGNTEAFF. The CDR3 DNA reads as TGTGCCAGCAGCTGGGGGGCAGGGGTTGGGAACACTGAAGCTTTCTTT.

The chain joins TRBV5-1 to TRBJ1-2; 7 positions agree with TRBD1. The length of the CDR3 is 16 residues. Germline CDR1 is SGHRS and CDR2 is YFSETQ. Trimming took 0 bases from V and 0 from J; bases not matched to a gene: 5. This CDR3 is CASSLGQGPANYGYTF. Here the CDR3 DNA reads TGCGCCAGCAGCTTGGGACAGGGCCCTGCTAACTATGGCTACACCTTC. Variable domain in full (rest from reference TRBV5-1 and TRBJ1-2): KAGVTQTPRYLIKTRGQQVTLSCSPISGHRSVSWYQQTPGQGLQFLFEYFSETQRNKGNFPGRFSGRQFSNSRSEMNVSTLELGDSALYLCASSLGQGPANYGYTFGSGTRLTVV.